Each of the 16 T cell receptor beta chains below was sequenced from the same sample in a study of T cells after yellow fever vaccination. TCRdb reanalysed the 5' RACE reads using MiXCR and keeps one entry per CDR3 protein. The sample records 250,000 to 300,000 distinct CDR3 sequences, approximately 5.2% being singletons. The sequencing used CD4+ T cells sorted from PBMCs, collected on the day of the yellow fever booster vaccination. All receptors derive from a man aged 18-30 years who received the YFV17D yellow fever vaccine.

The V gene is TRBV5-4, the J gene TRBJ1-6, with D tentatively TRBD1 (5 bases). The length of the CDR3 is 15 residues. Trimming removed 4 bases from V and 10 bases from J, with 18 bases in between. Germline V gene data show CDR1 as SGHNT and CDR2 as YYREEE (reference sequence). The CDR3 here is CASSGTGRKESPLHF. In DNA form, the CDR3 reads TGTGCCAGCAGCGGGACGGGCAGGAAAGAATCACCCCTCCACTTT.

This clonotype was observed a few times. The chain employs TRBV28 and TRBJ2-7; D perhaps matches TRBD2 (7 bases). This CDR3 is 14 amino acids long. Deletions cut 3 bases from V and 2 bases from J, with 11 bases between. CDR1 MDHEN and CDR2 SYDVKM come from the germline V gene. Here the CDR3 reads CASSFGGATYEQYF. The CDR3 DNA follows: TGTGCCAGCAGTTTTGGGGGGGCCACCTACGAGCAGTACTTC.

V gene TRBV20-1 combines with J gene TRBJ2-5, with D maybe TRBD2 (7 bases). CDR1 is DFQATT, CDR2 SNEGSKA, per germline (reference sequence). The ends were cut back, 1 base at V and 5 bases at J, with 17 bases in the middle. This CDR3 has 15 residues. CDR3 sequence reads: CSARGGTGGAETQYF. As DNA, the CDR3 is TGCAGTGCTAGAGGGGGGACGGGGGGCGCGGAGACCCAGTACTTC.

This clonotype came up many times. The gene calls are TRBV7-2 and TRBJ2-2, with no clear D. V lost 0 bases, J lost 1 base, and 3 bases lay in between. Germline CDR1 is SGHTA and CDR2 is FQGNSA. The CDR3 length is 14 residues. Here the CDR3 DNA reads TGTGCCAGCAGCTTAGCTGGGAACACCGGGGAGCTGTTTTTT. Translated, it gives CASSLAGNTGELFF.

CDR3 in amino acids: CASSQDTGTDLNTEAFF. The DNA for the CDR3 is TGCGCCAGCAGCCAAGATACCGGGACAGATCTGAACACTGAAGCTTTCTTT. V usage is TRBV4-3 and J usage is TRBJ1-1; 7 bases are shared with TRBD1. V gave up 0 bases and J gave up 0 bases; unmatched junction bases: 7. Germline values: CDR1 LGHNA, CDR2 YSLEER. The CDR3 is 17 residues long.

This clonotype was detected many times. This rearrangement joins TRBV6-5 to TRBJ1-4; no clear D. CDR1 MNHEY and CDR2 SVGAGI come from the germline V gene. V lost 6 bases and J 6 bases, leaving 11 bases between the germline ends. This CDR3 spans 13 amino acids. The CDR3 loop is CASRTAWHEKLFF. The CDR3 DNA is TGTGCCAGCAGGACGGCTTGGCATGAAAAACTGTTTTTT.

This clonotype was observed many times. The gene calls are TRBV3-1 and TRBJ2-4; 9 nucleotides align to TRBD2. V trimming: 4 bases; J trimming: 7 bases; junction bases outside the gene matches: 8. The V gene's germline CDR1 is LGHDT and CDR2 YNNKEL (reference sequence). This CDR3 spans 15 amino acids. The DNA for the CDR3 is TGTGCCAGCAGCCCTGTCGTCGCGGGGGGGAACATTCAGTACTTC. The encoded protein is CASSPVVAGGNIQYF.

This clonotype was seen at least ten times. The chain combines TRBV7-6 with TRBJ1-3; D call uncertain. The CDR3 runs to 14 residues. The germline V and J ends were trimmed by 2 bases and 1 base, with 6 bases remaining between them. CDR1 SGHVS and CDR2 FNYEAQ come from the germline V gene. This CDR3 is CASSLFQSGNTIYF. The CDR3 DNA reads TGTGCCAGCAGCTTATTTCAGTCTGGAAACACCATATATTTT.

This clonotype was counted between two and nine times. The V gene is TRBV6-1, the J gene TRBJ1-1, with D unclear. Trimming pared 4 bases from V and 1 base from J, leaving 7 bases between. CDR1 is MNHNS and CDR2 is SASEGT in the germline V gene. CDR3 size: 13 residues. As DNA, the CDR3 is TGTGCCAGCAGTGTACGAGAGAACACTGAAGCTTTCTTT. Translating gives CASSVRENTEAFF.

In its sample, this clonotype was seen a few times. J is TRBJ1-3 and V is TRBV6-5; D is possibly TRBD1 (5 bases). V was shortened by 7 bases and J by 0 bases, with 13 bases between the two germline ends. The CDR3 length is 15 residues. Germline CDR1 is MNHEY and CDR2 is SVGAGI. In DNA form, the CDR3 reads TGTGCCAGCAAAACTCTCCAGGGCTCTGGAAACACCATATATTTT. Translated: CASKTLQGSGNTIYF.

V usage is TRBV7-9 and J usage is TRBJ1-6; 9 bases align to TRBD1. The CDR3 spans 16 residues. The germline gives CDR1 SEHNR, CDR2 FQNEAQ (reference sequence). V was pared by 5 bases and J by 8 bases, with 10 bases of the junction left unmatched. Written as DNA, the CDR3 is TGTGCCAGCAGCGGGTTTTATCGGGACAGGGATTCACCCCTCCACTTT. Residues: CASSGFYRDRDSPLHF.

In this sample, this clonotype turned up a few times. The chain links TRBV7-7 to TRBJ2-7; D may be TRBD1 (6 bases). The germline gives CDR1 SSHAT, CDR2 FNYEAQ (reference sequence). Trimming removed 5 bases at V and 3 bases at J, with 20 bases between. The CDR3 runs 16 residues. This CDR3 is CASSPGAPGQHYEQYF. The DNA for the CDR3 is TGTGCCAGCAGCCCAGGGGCCCCGGGCCAGCACTACGAGCAGTACTTC. Full variable domain (outside the CDR3, taken from reference TRBV7-7 and TRBJ2-7): GAGVSQSPRYKVTKRGQDVTLRCDPISSHATLYWYQQALGQGPEFLTYFNYEAQPDKSGLPSDRFSAERPEGSISTLTIQRTEQRDSAMYRCASSPGAPGQHYEQYFGPGTRLTVT.

This clonotype has only a few counts. A read error may produce the germline difference seen at one junction end. CDR3 DNA sequence: TGCAGCGTATTGACCGGGACGGCGAAAACCGGGGAGCTGTTTTTT. This sequence encodes CSVLTGTAKTGELFF. The chain carries TRBV29-1 and TRBJ2-2; D could derive from TRBD1 or TRBD2 (5 bases each). Per the germline V gene, CDR1 is SQVTM and CDR2 is ANQGSEA. The CDR3 contains 15 residues.

This clonotype was seen many times. The gene calls are TRBV5-1 and TRBJ2-1; 8 nucleotides line up with TRBD2. The CDR3 runs 17 residues. Germline trimming cut 4 bases from V and 8 bases from J; bases unmatched to any gene: 17. CDR1 and CDR2 from the germline V gene are SGHRS and YFSETQ. CDR3 nucleotides: TGCGCCAGCAGCCGGCCCCCGGGGAGCGGGGGCTTAGATGAGCAGTTCTTC. Its protein is CASSRPPGSGGLDEQFF.

The chain joins TRBV7-2 to TRBJ1-2; D perhaps matches TRBD1 (6 bases). V lost 2 bases and J 8 bases, leaving 15 bases between the germline ends. The germline V gene encodes CDR1 SGHTA and CDR2 FQGNSA. The CDR3 spans 14 residues. The CDR3 here is CASSLLPGESGYTF. CDR3 bases: TGTGCCAGCAGCTTACTTCCAGGGGAGAGCGGCTACACCTTC.

This clonotype was seen many times. The chain links TRBV6-2 or TRBV6-3 to TRBJ1-1; D is ambiguous. The CDR3 sequence is 10 residues long. Trimming cost V 8 bases and J 11 bases, with 12 bases left between them. The V gene's germline CDR1 is MNHEY and CDR2 SVGEGT. The CDR3 loop is CASGSTAAFF. The CDR3 DNA reads TGTGCCAGCGGTTCGACGGCGGCTTTCTTT.